This T cell receptor beta chain appears in the sequencing data of a study of blood T cells in healthy people across ages. J was trimmed by 0 bases and V by 3 bases; bases with no gene match: 8. Germline V lookup: CDR1 SGHAT, CDR2 FQNNGV. This CDR3 region has 17 residues. A second PCR, run for roughly 7 to 11 cycles, used a sample-barcoded 5' primer plus a J-beta primer mix. From the 5' RACE reads, TCRdb called clonotypes with MiXCR, one entry per CDR3 protein. The table shows about 1,800,000 distinct CDR3 sequences, with about 28% occurring only once. What was sequenced was blood. This chain uses TRBV11-2 with TRBJ1-2; 9 bases match TRBD1. This clonotype originated in a woman aged 25 to 45 in good health. The CDR3: CASSFRQGDLTNYGYTF. In DNA, the CDR3 is TGTGCCAGCAGCTTTCGACAGGGGGACCTAACTAACTATGGCTACACCTTC.